One and the same sample provided the 32 T cell receptor beta chains below, sequenced in a study of radiotherapy plus CTLA-4 blockade in lung cancer. TCRdb keeps only in-frame clones here, not all; method: immunoSEQ multiplex PCR. The sample holds roughly 110,000 clones, 81% seen once. The starting material was peripheral blood, obtained from a patient treated with radiotherapy plus ipilimumab. Receptor source: a human donor with non-small cell lung cancer that progressed on radiotherapy plus ipilimumab. Some clones in this sample may be carry-over from other donors' samples.

This sequence joins TRBV28 and TRBJ1-2, with TRBD1 identical over 9 bases. Losses at the gene ends were 2 bases for V and 1 base for J; bases not matched to a gene: 2. The germline V gene encodes CDR1 MDHEN and CDR2 SYDVKM. The CDR3 runs to 15 residues. CDR3 region: CASSLRTGVNYGYTF. CDR3 coding DNA: TGTGCCAGCAGTTTACGGACAGGGGTTAACTATGGCTACACCTTC.

The chain uses TRBV5-1 and TRBJ2-1; 16 nucleotides agree with TRBD2. The CDR3 totals 15 residues. J was trimmed by 7 bases and V by 4 bases; bases with no gene match: 2. Germline loops: CDR1 SGHRS, CDR2 YFSETQ. The CDR3 region has the DNA TGCGCCAGCAGCCAGGGACTAGCGGGGGGGAATGAGCAGTTCTTC. Amino acids: CASSQGLAGGNEQFF.

The genes are TRBV15 and TRBJ1-1; TRBD1 is a possible D gene (5 bases). Looked up from germline, CDR1 is LNHNV and CDR2 is YYDKDF (reference sequence). Trimming shortened V by 1 base and J by 4 bases, and 10 bases separated the two germline ends. The CDR3 loop spans 14 amino acids. CDR3 residues: CATSRGQGFTEAFF. The CDR3 DNA reads TGTGCCACCAGCAGAGGCCAGGGATTCACTGAAGCTTTCTTT.

The gene calls are TRBV27 and TRBJ1-1; possible D gene TRBD1, 5 bases. This CDR3 comprises 14 residues. Germline V gene data show CDR1 as MNHEY and CDR2 as SMNVEV (reference sequence). V was shortened by 6 bases and J by 4 bases, with 15 bases between the two germline ends. Here the CDR3 reads CASSSGRYITEAFF. The CDR3, as DNA: TGTGCCAGCAGCTCGGGACGGTATATCACTGAAGCTTTCTTT.

The chain employs TRBV11-2 and TRBJ2-7, with D hard to call. Germline V gives CDR1 SGHAT, CDR2 FQNNGV. This CDR3 has 14 amino acids. V lost 5 bases and J lost 2, with 13 bases in between. Written as DNA, the CDR3 is TGTGCCAGCAGCCACTGGGCGATTCCCTACGAGCAGTACTTC. Its protein is CASSHWAIPYEQYF.

V usage is TRBV6-1 and J usage is TRBJ2-7; a possible D gene is TRBD1 (6 bases). CDR1 is MNHNS, CDR2 SASEGT, per germline. This CDR3 comprises 14 residues. Trimming stripped 4 bases from V and 3 bases from J, with 13 bases between. CDR3 in DNA: TGTGCCAGCAGTGGACGCGGACAGATCTACGAGCAGTACTTC. It yields the protein CASSGRGQIYEQYF.

This sequence joins TRBV10-3 and TRBJ2-3; D tentatively reads TRBD1 or TRBD2 (5 bases each). The CDR3 spans 17 residues. The germline V gene has CDR1 ENHRY and CDR2 SYGVKD. The V and J ends lost 8 bases and 2 bases respectively, with 23 bases between them. The DNA for the CDR3 is TGTGCCATCTCGACCCCGCTACGGGGCAGAATCACAGATACGCAGTATTTT. Its protein is CAISTPLRGRITDTQYF.

CDR3 coding DNA: TGCAGCGTCCGGGGCACGAGCGAGACCCAGTACTTC. Its translation: CSVRGTSETQYF. The rearrangement links TRBV29-1 to TRBJ2-5, with D perhaps assigned TRBD1 or TRBD2 (5 bases each). CDR3 length equals 12 residues. Between the trimmed V and J ends, which lost 6 bases and 5 bases, there was a span of 13 bases. Germline CDR1 and CDR2: SQVTM and ANQGSEA.

The chain employs TRBV7-6 and TRBJ2-1; maybe TRBD1 (6 bases). The CDR3 is 13 amino acids. The V end lost 1 base, the J end lost 10 bases, and 11 bases lay between the germline ends. The germline gives CDR1 SGHVS, CDR2 FNYEAQ. The CDR3 sequence is CASSLGVGGEQFF. In DNA, the CDR3 is TGTGCCAGCAGCTTAGGTGTAGGGGGAGAGCAGTTCTTC.

This clone has only one observation. In DNA form, the CDR3 reads TGTGCCAGTAGTACACCCCGTGACAGGGAAAACTATGGCTACACCTTC. Translated: CASSTPRDRENYGYTF. V and J are TRBV19 and TRBJ1-2; 7 bases line up with TRBD1. CDR1 is LNHDA and CDR2 is SQIVND in the germline V gene (reference sequence). The CDR3 loop spans 16 amino acids. V gave up 4 bases and J gave up 2 bases; unmatched junction bases: 10. The complete variable domain, with remaining parts taken from reference TRBV19 and TRBJ1-2, reads DGGITQSPKYLFRKEGQNVTLSCEQNLNHDAMYWYRQDPGQGLRLIYYSQIVNDFQKGDIAEGYSVSREKKESFPLTVTSAQKNPTAFYLCASSTPRDRENYGYTFGSGTRLTVV.

V gene TRBV21-1 combines with J gene TRBJ2-1; the table's D call TRBD1 went unverified against the DNA. TRBV21-1 is annotated as a pseudogene. This CDR3 is 17 amino acids long. DNA of the CDR3: TGTGCCAGCAGCGAAATCCAGGGGCACTTGTTTCACAATGAGCAGTTCTTC. It codes for CASSEIQGHLFHNEQFF.

This chain connects TRBV30 to TRBJ2-1, with D perhaps matching TRBD1 (6 bases). Looked up from germline, CDR1 is GTSNPN and CDR2 is SVGIG (reference sequence). V was trimmed by 5 bases and J by 0 bases, leaving 14 bases between them. This CDR3 comprises 15 residues. The CDR3 nucleotides are TGTGCCTGGGGGCCGGGACACAGCTCCTACAATGAGCAGTTCTTC. Residues: CAWGPGHSSYNEQFF.

The chain has TRBV9 and TRBJ2-1; D unclear. The V gene lost 2 bases and the J gene lost 3 bases, with 9 bases spanning the gap. Per the germline V gene, CDR1 is SGDLS and CDR2 is YYNGEE. The CDR3 extends over 14 amino acids. CDR3 bases: TGTGCCAGCAGCGTCCGGAGTTACTACAATGAGCAGTTCTTC. It encodes CASSVRSYYNEQFF.

The rearrangement uses TRBV28 and TRBJ2-5, with D possibly being TRBD1 (6 bases). This CDR3 is 15 amino acids long. The germline V gene has CDR1 MDHEN and CDR2 SYDVKM. V gave up 3 bases and J gave up 4 bases, with 15 bases separating them. DNA for the CDR3: TGTGCCAGCAGTTTTGGACAGCTGGTCCTAGAGACCCAGTACTTC. Its translation: CASSFGQLVLETQYF.

The rearrangement uses TRBV19 and TRBJ2-2, with 7 bases identical to TRBD2. From germline, CDR1 is LNHDA and CDR2 SQIVND (reference sequence). Trimming took 6 bases from V and 2 from J; bases not matched to a gene: 6. This CDR3 contains 15 residues. DNA for the CDR3: TGTGCCAGTAGACCCGGGACTACCAACACCGGGGAGCTGTTTTTT. Its protein product is CASRPGTTNTGELFF.

The chain employs TRBV5-1 and TRBJ1-2; D not resolved. Trimming stripped 4 bases from V and 4 bases from J, with 17 bases between. This CDR3 is 15 amino acids long. The germline V gene encodes CDR1 SGHRS and CDR2 YFSETQ. The CDR3 sequence: CASSPGHQRGYGYTF. In DNA, the CDR3 is TGCGCCAGCAGCCCTGGTCATCAACGGGGCTATGGCTACACCTTC.

This clone showed up just a few times. This chain links TRBV6-6 with TRBJ2-7; the D gene is possibly TRBD2 (5 bases). The CDR3 runs to 13 residues. The V end was cut by 2 bases, the J end by 3 bases, with 8 bases between. Germline-derived CDR1 and CDR2 are MNHNY and SVGAGI (reference sequence). CDR3 in DNA: TGTGCCAGCAGTTACGTACGGGACTACGAGCAGTACTTC. It encodes CASSYVRDYEQYF.

The gene calls are TRBV5-1 and TRBJ1-3; 8 bases match TRBD1. The CDR3 is made up of 15 amino acids. Unmatched junction bases numbered 6, after V lost 4 bases and J lost 3 bases. Germline-derived CDR1 and CDR2 are SGHRS and YFSETQ. CDR3 sequence: CASSTGQGGGNTIYF. In DNA, the CDR3 is TGCGCCAGCAGCACTGGACAGGGCGGTGGAAACACCATATATTTT.

The gene calls are TRBV9 and TRBJ1-2, with 7 positions matching TRBD1. The trim removed 2 bases at V and 0 bases at J, leaving 1 base unmatched. Germline assignment: CDR1 SGDLS and CDR2 YYNGEE. CDR3 size: 14 residues. The DNA of the CDR3 is TGTGCCAGCAGCGTGACAGGGACTAACTATGGCTACACCTTC. Protein sequence: CASSVTGTNYGYTF.

The chain couples TRBV5-8 to TRBJ1-5; D ambiguous. Trimming removed 2 bases at V and 0 bases at J, with 9 bases between. Germline CDR1 reads SGHTS; CDR2 reads YDEGEE. The CDR3 length is 15 residues. The CDR3, as DNA: TGTGCCAGCAGCTTTTGGGAATATAGCAATCAGCCCCAGCATTTT. Its protein is CASSFWEYSNQPQHF.

This sequence joins TRBV5-8 and TRBJ1-4; perhaps TRBD1 as D (5 bases). The CDR3 spans 15 residues. Germline CDR1 and CDR2: SGHTS and YDEGEE. Trimming removed 7 bases at V and 2 bases at J, with 15 bases between. The CDR3 DNA sequence: TGTGCCAGCGGATACCGGGGGTTCACTAATGAAAAACTGTTTTTT. Protein product: CASGYRGFTNEKLFF.

The chain carries TRBV30 and TRBJ1-5, with D tentatively TRBD1 (6 bases). CDR3 length: 15 residues. V was clipped by 0 bases and J by 1 base, with 10 bases between them. Looked up from germline, CDR1 is GTSNPN and CDR2 is SVGIG (reference sequence). In DNA form, the CDR3 reads TGTGCCTGGAGTGTGGCGGACAGAAGCAATCAGCCCCAGCATTTT. Residues: CAWSVADRSNQPQHF.

The chain uses TRBV5-6 and TRBJ1-6, with D maybe TRBD1 (5 bases). The germline V and J ends were trimmed by 6 bases and 6 bases, with 13 bases remaining between them. Germline V gene sequence: CDR1 SGHDT, CDR2 YYEEEE. This CDR3 comprises 14 residues. In nucleotides, the CDR3 is TGTGCCAGCACCATAAGACAGAGTAATTCACCCCTCCACTTT. This translates into CASTIRQSNSPLHF.

The chain carries TRBV5-4 and TRBJ1-1, with 7 nucleotides matching TRBD1. The ends lost 4 bases at V and 1 base at J; junction bases unmatched: 4. CDR1 is SGHNT, CDR2 YYREEE, per germline (reference sequence). This CDR3 contains 14 residues. The CDR3: CASSRQGTNTEAFF. CDR3 in DNA: TGTGCCAGCAGCCGACAGGGTACGAACACTGAAGCTTTCTTT.

The CDR3 here is CASSLVAGNQPQHF. The DNA for the CDR3 is TGTGCCAGCAGCTTAGTGGCAGGAAATCAGCCCCAGCATTTT. The gene calls are TRBV7-8 and TRBJ1-5; no clear D gene. Germline V CDR1 and CDR2: SGHVS, FQNEAQ. The CDR3 spans 14 residues. Trimming stripped 1 base from V and 4 bases from J, with 8 bases between.

The gene calls are TRBV10-3 and TRBJ2-3; TRBD2 aligns across 13 bases. CDR1 and CDR2 from the germline V gene are ENHRY and SYGVKD. The CDR3 loop spans 17 amino acids. Trimming at V came to 6 bases and at J to 4 bases, leaving 10 bases not matched to a gene. The CDR3 bases are TGTGCCATCAGGGAACTAGCGGGGGGGCGAGGCGCAGATACGCAGTATTTT. It is translated as CAIRELAGGRGADTQYF.

The V call is TRBV14, the J call TRBJ2-5; the D call may be TRBD1 or TRBD2 (5 bases each). The CDR3 runs 18 residues. Germline V CDR1 and CDR2: SGHDN, FVKESK. V dropped 1 base and J dropped 1 base, with 19 bases sitting between them. The CDR3, as DNA: TGTGCCAGCAGCCAAGTGGCCCCCCTGGGACGAGGCCAAGAGACCCAGTACTTC. Its protein product is CASSQVAPLGRGQETQYF.

This clone was seen more than once but under ten times. The rearrangement joins TRBV11-1 to TRBJ2-1, with a tentative D call TRBD1 (6 bases). The ends were cut back, 1 base at V and 0 bases at J, with 10 bases in the middle. Germline V gene data show CDR1 as SGHAT and CDR2 as FQDESV (reference sequence). CDR3 size: 16 residues. The CDR3 reads CASSLGRGISYNEQFF. The CDR3 DNA sequence: TGTGCCAGCAGCTTAGGTAGGGGGATCTCCTACAATGAGCAGTTCTTC.

The rearrangement links TRBV5-1 to TRBJ2-1; weak D call: TRBD2 (6 bases). Looked up from germline, CDR1 is SGHRS and CDR2 is YFSETQ. The ends were cut back, 4 bases at V and 3 bases at J, with 14 bases in the middle. This CDR3 is 15 amino acids long. The CDR3 region is CASSRSSADYNEQFF. CDR3 bases: TGCGCCAGCAGCCGTTCTAGCGCTGACTACAATGAGCAGTTCTTC.

The chain carries TRBV25-1 and TRBJ2-3, with a tentative D call TRBD1 (5 bases). There are 16 residues in the CDR3. The germline gives CDR1 MGHDK, CDR2 SYGVNS. Between the trimmed V and J ends, which lost 6 bases and 6 bases, there was a span of 22 bases. The CDR3 region is CASSEARREVIDTQYF. CDR3 sequence (DNA): TGTGCCAGCAGCGAGGCCCGCAGGGAAGTGATTGATACGCAGTATTTT.

The chain links TRBV5-4 to TRBJ2-3, with 8 bases fitting TRBD1. Germline V gives CDR1 SGHNT, CDR2 YYREEE (reference sequence). The V segment lost 5 bases and the J segment 13 bases; nucleotides outside the gene matches: 21. The CDR3 is made up of 16 amino acids. CDR3 in amino acids: CASSTGGTGKGFREYF. CDR3 nucleotides: TGTGCCAGCAGTACAGGGGGTACGGGCAAGGGTTTTAGGGAGTATTTT.

The chain carries TRBV2 and TRBJ2-4; 8 bases map to TRBD2. The junction had 7 bases not matched to a gene; V was cut back by 4 bases and J by 8 bases. Germline assignment: CDR1 SNHLY and CDR2 FYNNEI. CDR3 length: 14 amino acids. The CDR3 DNA sequence: TGTGCCAGCAGTGCCGGGACTAGTATGTACATTCAGTACTTC. As protein: CASSAGTSMYIQYF.